The 32 T cell receptor beta chains given below trace back to one sample, sequenced in a study of cytomegalovirus exposure and HLA in healthy donors. Vbeta (60) and Jbeta (13) primers were used in the PCR. Clones were sequenced by immunoSEQ multiplex PCR, and TCRdb holds only the in-frame ones, with some missing. The sample lists approximately 160,000 clones; roughly four fifths were seen once. The sample comprised PBMCs. These receptors all come from a girl aged 2-15 years in good health and CMV-seropositive.

The chain links TRBV7-3 to TRBJ2-3; tentatively, D is TRBD2 (5 bases). Trimming stripped 11 bases from V and 2 bases from J, with 5 bases between. CDR1 SGHTA and CDR2 FQGTGA come from the germline V gene. The CDR3 sequence is 10 residues long. The CDR3 sequence: CALATDTQYF. The CDR3 nucleotides are TGTGCCCTAGCCACAGATACGCAGTATTTT.

The rearrangement links TRBV9 to TRBJ2-7; maybe TRBD1 (6 bases). Trimming took off 4 bases at V and 2 bases at J, with 13 bases between the two ends. The V gene's germline CDR1 is SGDLS and CDR2 YYNGEE. The CDR3 sequence is 14 residues long. The CDR3 loop is CASSPTGNPYEQYF. CDR3 in DNA: TGTGCCAGCAGCCCCACAGGGAACCCCTACGAGCAGTACTTC.

The chain recombines TRBV7-3 with TRBJ1-1; D is perhaps TRBD1 (6 bases). Germline assignment: CDR1 SGHTA and CDR2 FQGTGA. CDR3 length: 13 residues. Trimming cost V 8 bases and J 11 bases, with 21 bases left between them. CDR3 in amino acids: CASSTGREKAAFF. The CDR3 nucleotides are TGTGCCAGCTCAACAGGGCGGGAGAAGGCGGCTTTCTTT.

A word on this clone: This sequence may be a read error, since a much larger clone differs from it by one base. This sample includes further DNA sequences coding for the same CDR3. This rearrangement joins TRBV6-4 to TRBJ2-3, with 10 bases matching TRBD2. V lost 3 bases and J lost 1; bases outside the gene matches: 1. This CDR3 comprises 15 residues. Germline V gene sequence: CDR1 MRHNA, CDR2 SNTAGT. The CDR3 sequence: CASSDGTSGTDTQYF. The DNA for the CDR3 is TGTGCCAGCAGTGATGGGACTAGCGGCACAGATACGCAGTATTTT.

The chain carries TRBV4-1 and TRBJ2-1, with 7 nucleotides matching TRBD2. The CDR3 is 16 amino acids. Trimming cost V 1 base and J 7 bases; bases outside gene matches: 10. The germline V gene encodes CDR1 MGHRA and CDR2 YSYEKL. CDR3: CASSQVWTREANEQFF. CDR3 nucleotide sequence: TGCGCCAGCAGCCAAGTTTGGACTAGGGAGGCGAATGAGCAGTTCTTC.

The chain has TRBV4-1 and TRBJ1-5, with TRBD1 matching over 12 bases. Germline lookup yields CDR1 MGHRA and CDR2 YSYEKL. This CDR3 is built from 18 residues. The trim removed 3 bases at V and 6 bases at J, leaving 12 bases unmatched. CDR3 in DNA: TGCGCCAGCAGCCACAGATTCCCGGGGACAGGGGGCACTCAGCCCCAGCATTTT. It is translated as CASSHRFPGTGGTQPQHF.

The chain combines TRBV30 with TRBJ2-3; D is uncertain. V lost 1 base and J lost 4, with 6 bases in between. CDR3 length: 12 amino acids. CDR1 and CDR2 from the germline V gene are GTSNPN and SVGIG (reference sequence). The CDR3 sequence: CAWSGQADTQYF. DNA of the CDR3: TGTGCCTGGAGTGGGCAGGCAGATACGCAGTATTTT.

This chain joins TRBV27 and TRBJ2-5; TRBD2 might be the D (5 bases). The ends were cut back, 5 bases at V and 5 bases at J, with 12 bases in the middle. Germline V gives CDR1 MNHEY, CDR2 SMNVEV (reference sequence). The CDR3 consists of 13 residues. The CDR3 here is CASSPGSPETQYF. The CDR3 nucleotides are TGTGCCAGCAGTCCGGGGAGTCCGGAGACCCAGTACTTC.

CDR3: CASSEAGRVGLDLSVYGYTF. CDR3 sequence (DNA): TGTGCCAGCAGTGAAGCGGGCAGGGTGGGTCTAGATCTCTCCGTCTATGGCTACACCTTC. The chain combines TRBV2 with TRBJ1-2; D possibly corresponds to TRBD1 (5 bases). The CDR3 length is 20 residues. Trimming pared 0 bases from V and 4 bases from J, leaving 27 bases between. Germline V gives CDR1 SNHLY, CDR2 FYNNEI.

The chain links TRBV13 to TRBJ1-4, with a tentative D call TRBD1 (5 bases). V lost 6 bases, J lost 6 bases, and 11 bases lay in between. CDR3 length equals 13 residues. CDR1 is PRHDT, CDR2 FYEKMQ, per germline (reference sequence). CDR3 in DNA: TGTGCCAGCAGTTCAGGGAGGGATGAAAAACTGTTTTTT. This gives the protein CASSSGRDEKLFF.

This chain uses TRBV12-5 with TRBJ2-2, with D uncertain. Germline V CDR1 and CDR2: LGHNT, FRNRAP. V dropped 3 bases and J dropped 6 bases, with 8 bases sitting between them. The CDR3 loop spans 13 amino acids. DNA of the CDR3: TGTGCTAGTGGTTTTACCACGGCCGGGGAGCTGTTTTTT. Protein: CASGFTTAGELFF.

The chain joins TRBV5-8 to TRBJ2-5; 8 bases map to TRBD1. Germline V gene sequence: CDR1 SGHTS, CDR2 YDEGEE. CDR3 length: 15 amino acids. V lost 4 bases, J lost 6 bases, and 11 bases stayed unmatched. For the CDR3, the DNA is TGTGCCAGCAGCCCCACGGGGAGACAGGGGCAGACCCAGTACTTC. This codes for CASSPTGRQGQTQYF.

The chain couples TRBV27 to TRBJ1-1; D is uncertain. Trimming stripped 3 bases from V and 4 bases from J, with 12 bases between. The germline V gene encodes CDR1 MNHEY and CDR2 SMNVEV (reference sequence). This CDR3 comprises 14 residues. The CDR3, as DNA: TGTGCCAGCAGTTTTACCGGGTCGCCCACTGAAGCTTTCTTT. Protein: CASSFTGSPTEAFF.

This sequence joins TRBV21-1 and TRBJ2-5; the table gives TRBD2 as D, unverified against the DNA. TRBV21-1 represents a pseudogene. CDR3 length: 15 residues. DNA for the CDR3: TGTGCCAGCAGCAAAGCGGCTAGCGGTAGGGAGACCCAGTACTTC. Its translation: CASSKAASGRETQYF.

CDR3: CASSLGGQGPNYGYTF. CDR3 in DNA: TGCGCCAGCAGCCTGGGAGGACAGGGGCCAAACTATGGCTACACCTTC. This chain uses TRBV5-1 with TRBJ1-2; 9 bases are shared with TRBD1. In germline, CDR1 is SGHRS, CDR2 YFSETQ. The CDR3 spans 16 residues. J was trimmed by 2 bases and V by 4 bases; bases with no gene match: 9.

A few counts support this clone. The rearrangement uses TRBV4-1 and TRBJ1-4; D gene uncertain. The CDR3 totals 14 residues. The ends were cut back, 2 bases at V and 11 bases at J, with 15 bases in the middle. CDR1 and CDR2 (germline): MGHRA, YSYEKL. CDR3 DNA sequence: TGCGCCAGCAGCCAAACGACTGGATTCTCTAAACTGTTTTTT. This encodes CASSQTTGFSKLFF.

CDR3: CASSQGGKSNEKLFF. CDR3 in DNA: TGTGCCAGCAGCCAAGGAGGGAAGTCTAATGAAAAACTGTTTTTT. This chain links TRBV4-2 with TRBJ1-4; D remains unclear. The CDR3 extends over 15 amino acids. Trimming removed 1 base from V and 3 bases from J, with 9 bases in between. The germline V gene encodes CDR1 LGHNA and CDR2 YNFKEQ.

This chain connects TRBV4-1 to TRBJ1-1, with D unresolved. With 5 bases removed from V and 3 bases from J, the gap between germline ends came to 16 bases. The V gene's germline CDR1 is MGHRA and CDR2 YSYEKL. CDR3 length: 15 residues. CDR3: CASSAWRRSDTEAFF. As DNA, the CDR3 is TGCGCCAGCAGCGCCTGGCGGAGGTCGGACACTGAAGCTTTCTTT.

This CDR3 is CASSVTWGPEAFF. CDR3 DNA: TGTGCCAGCAGTGTCACCTGGGGGCCTGAAGCTTTCTTT. This chain connects TRBV25-1 to TRBJ1-1, with D possibly TRBD1 on 6 matching bases. The germline CDR1 and CDR2 sequences are MGHDK and SYGVNS. The CDR3 is 13 residues long. The ends were cut back, 4 bases at V and 6 bases at J, with 12 bases in the middle.

The V and J genes are TRBV27 and TRBJ1-2; D not resolved. The CDR3 has 15 amino acids. Germline CDR1 MNHEY, CDR2 SMNVEV (reference sequence). Trimming stripped 6 bases from V and 1 base from J, with 15 bases between. CDR3 residues: CASRRTGVLNYGYTF. DNA for the CDR3: TGTGCCAGCAGGCGGACTGGGGTCCTTAACTATGGCTACACCTTC.

The table lists this clone with a few counts. CDR3 sequence (DNA): TGTGCCAGTAGTTCTAGTGGGGCCAATGGCTACACCTTC. It translates to CASSSSGANGYTF. This chain links TRBV19 with TRBJ1-2; TRBD1 is a possible D gene (5 bases). There are 13 residues in the CDR3. CDR1 and CDR2 (germline): LNHDA, SQIVND (reference sequence). V was trimmed by 5 bases and J by 6 bases, leaving 13 bases between them.

The V call is TRBV7-8, the J call TRBJ2-2; TRBD1 is a possible D gene (6 bases). V was clipped by 4 bases and J by 1 base, with 13 bases between them. Germline values: CDR1 SGHVS, CDR2 FQNEAQ. The CDR3 sequence is 16 residues long. CDR3 coding DNA: TGTGCCAGCAGCTCCCACAGGGTTGAGAACACCGGGGAGCTGTTTTTT. Translated: CASSSHRVENTGELFF. Looking up the rest from reference TRBV7-8 and TRBJ2-2 gives the full variable domain: GAGVSQSPRYKVAKRGQDVALRCDPISGHVSLFWYQQALGQGPEFLTYFQNEAQLDKSGLPSDRFFAERPEGSVSTLKIQRTQQEDSAVYLCASSSHRVENTGELFFGEGSRLTVL.

V is TRBV9 and J is TRBJ1-5; a possible D gene is TRBD1 (5 bases). V lost 0 bases and J lost 4, with 11 bases in between. The length of the CDR3 is 15 residues. The germline CDR1 and CDR2 sequences are SGDLS and YYNGEE. The CDR3 region has the DNA TGTGCCAGCAGCGTAGCTGGACACCTTAATCAGCCCCAGCATTTT. Translated: CASSVAGHLNQPQHF. Supplemented by reference TRBV9 and TRBJ1-5, the full variable domain reads DSGVTQTPKHLITATGQRVTLRCSPRSGDLSVYWYQQSLDQGLQFLIQYYNGEERAKGNILERFSAQQFPDLHSELNLSSLELGDSALYFCASSVAGHLNQPQHFGDGTRLSIL.

The rearrangement links TRBV30 to TRBJ2-3, with D unclear. Per germline, CDR1 GTSNPN and CDR2 SVGIG (reference sequence). This CDR3 region has 11 residues. Trimming removed 4 bases at V and 3 bases at J, with 5 bases between. The CDR3 coding sequence is TGTGCCTGGATTAATACAGATACGCAGTATTTT. Encoded protein: CAWINTDTQYF.

The gene calls are TRBV6-5 and TRBJ1-6; weak D call: TRBD1 (6 bases). Germline assignment: CDR1 MNHEY and CDR2 SVGAGI. The CDR3 sequence is 15 residues long. Between the trimmed V and J ends, which lost 0 bases and 6 bases, there was a span of 9 bases. The CDR3 loop is CASSYSARGNSPLHF. In DNA form, the CDR3 reads TGTGCCAGCAGTTACTCGGCCAGGGGTAATTCACCCCTCCACTTT.

CDR3 residues: CAIAQRDGGTDTQYF. The DNA of the CDR3 is TGTGCCATCGCTCAGCGGGATGGGGGCACAGATACGCAGTATTTT. V gene TRBV10-3 combines with J gene TRBJ2-3, with TRBD2 matching over 7 bases. Trimming at V came to 8 bases and at J to 1 base, leaving 9 bases not matched to a gene. This CDR3 region has 15 residues. Germline CDR1 is ENHRY and CDR2 is SYGVKD.

This chain uses TRBV5-4 with TRBJ2-7, with TRBD1 matching over 9 bases. The CDR3 has 15 residues. Per the germline V gene, CDR1 is SGHNT and CDR2 is YYREEE (reference sequence). Unmatched junction bases numbered 7, after V lost 2 bases and J lost 4 bases. The CDR3 DNA follows: TGTGCCAGCAGCTTTCCCGGACAGGGGCGATACGAGCAGTACTTC. This codes for CASSFPGQGRYEQYF.

The chain is built from TRBV29-1 and TRBJ2-1, with no clear D. Trimming pared 4 bases from V and 3 bases from J, leaving 10 bases between. Germline V gene sequence: CDR1 SQVTM, CDR2 ANQGSEA. The CDR3 covers 13 residues. CDR3 bases: TGCAGCGTTGTACGCGGCTTCTACAATGAGCAGTTCTTC. Its protein product is CSVVRGFYNEQFF.

CDR3 loop: CASSYSGQIGETQYF. The CDR3 DNA follows: TGTGCCAGCAGTTACTCGGGGCAGATTGGGGAGACCCAGTACTTC. The chain combines TRBV6-5 with TRBJ2-5, with D tentatively TRBD1 (5 bases). The V gene's germline CDR1 is MNHEY and CDR2 SVGAGI. The CDR3 runs 15 residues. V was shortened by 0 bases and J by 5 bases, with 13 bases between the two germline ends.

This clone was seen more than once but under ten times. V is TRBV2 and J is TRBJ1-1; no reliable D call. The length of the CDR3 is 11 residues. Germline V gene data show CDR1 as SNHLY and CDR2 as FYNNEI. Trimming stripped 11 bases from V and 1 base from J, with 8 bases between. The CDR3 region has the DNA TGTGCCTCCACACGGAACACTGAAGCTTTCTTT. Translation: CASTRNTEAFF.

The sample holds a few counts of this clone. The rearrangement joins TRBV6-4 to TRBJ2-3; 8 bases line up with TRBD2. The CDR3 is 16 residues long. The germline V gene has CDR1 MRHNA and CDR2 SNTAGT. J lost 0 bases, V lost 3 bases, and 5 bases had no gene match. The CDR3: CASSETAGGSTDTQYF. The CDR3 bases are TGTGCCAGCAGTGAAACCGCGGGAGGCAGCACAGATACGCAGTATTTT.

The chain joins TRBV6-5 to TRBJ2-7; the match to TRBD2 covers 9 bases. Trimming took 2 bases from V and 7 from J; bases not matched to a gene: 9. From germline, CDR1 is MNHEY and CDR2 SVGAGI. The CDR3 spans 15 residues. The CDR3 DNA is TGTGCCAGCAGTTACCGCGGGACTAGCCCTCGGGAGCAGTACTTC. This sequence encodes CASSYRGTSPREQYF.